The 31 T cell receptor beta chains presented below share a single source sample, sequenced in a study of blood T cell repertoires in COVID-19. Libraries were prepared by immunoSEQ multiplex PCR; TCRdb keeps only in-frame clonotypes and omits some of them. The sample yields about 150,000 clones, approximately 84% seen once. The specimen was PBMCs or T cells enriched from blood (not recorded which). Source of these receptors: a woman aged 50 to 65 with acute COVID-19.

The chain combines TRBV7-9 with TRBJ1-2, with 9 bases identical to TRBD1. Germline lookup yields CDR1 SEHNR and CDR2 FQNEAQ (reference sequence). The CDR3 loop spans 16 amino acids. The J segment lost 2 bases and the V segment lost 5 bases, leaving 9 bases of the junction unmatched. The chain's CDR3 is CASSPVGGQGNYGYTF. CDR3 coding DNA: TGTGCCAGCAGCCCAGTTGGGGGACAGGGAAACTATGGCTACACCTTC. The entire variable domain, with the rest obtained from reference TRBV7-9 and TRBJ1-2, is as follows: DTGVSQNPRHKITKRGQNVTFRCDPISEHNRLYWYRQTLGQGPEFLTYFQNEAQLEKSRLLSDRFSAERPKGSFSTLEIQRTEQGDSAMYLCASSPVGGQGNYGYTFGSGTRLTVV.

This clone was found once. The chain carries TRBV18 and TRBJ1-4; D may be TRBD1 (6 bases). The CDR3 runs to 14 residues. From germline, CDR1 is KGHSH and CDR2 LQKENI. Trimming took 3 bases from V and 7 from J, leaving 12 bases between them. The CDR3 region is CASSPPGEGEKLFF. Written as DNA, the CDR3 is TGTGCCAGCTCACCCCCAGGGGAGGGTGAAAAACTGTTTTTT.

This clone was picked up one time. The J gene is TRBJ2-7, the V gene TRBV20-1; no firm D call. The CDR3 runs 11 residues. CDR1 DFQATT and CDR2 SNEGSKA come from the germline V gene (reference sequence). V was shortened by 6 bases and J by 4 bases, with 10 bases between the two germline ends. CDR3 sequence: CSANLRYEQYF. In DNA form, the CDR3 reads TGCAGTGCCAACCTTAGATACGAGCAGTACTTC.

The CDR3 region has the DNA TGTGCCAGCATTCGAGGACTTCCCTCCACCGGGGAGCTGTTTTTT. It encodes CASIRGLPSTGELFF. The chain has TRBV27 and TRBJ2-2; perhaps TRBD2 as D (5 bases). Germline V gene lookup returns CDR1 MNHEY and CDR2 SMNVEV (reference sequence). Trimming removed 7 bases at V and 4 bases at J, with 16 bases between. The CDR3 loop spans 15 amino acids.

The rearrangement links TRBV19 to TRBJ2-1; D is perhaps TRBD2 (5 bases). The ends were cut back, 2 bases at V and 7 bases at J, with 9 bases in the middle. Germline CDR1 is LNHDA and CDR2 is SQIVND (reference sequence). CDR3 length equals 13 residues. The CDR3 loop reads CASSITRVNEQFF. The CDR3 bases are TGTGCCAGTAGTATAACGAGGGTTAATGAGCAGTTCTTC.

The rearrangement links TRBV27 to TRBJ2-4, with D uncertain. Germline-derived CDR1 and CDR2 are MNHEY and SMNVEV (reference sequence). The CDR3 sequence is 15 residues long. V gave up 7 bases and J gave up 6 bases, with 19 bases separating them. The CDR3 DNA is TGTGCCAGCACTTCAGATTCCGTTCGCCGAAACATTCAGTACTTC. It translates to CASTSDSVRRNIQYF.

V and J are TRBV6-7 and TRBJ2-2; 8 bases are shared with TRBD2. TRBV6-7 is an ORF, and what it does is uncertain. The V and J ends lost 10 bases and 2 bases, in that order; junction bases with no gene match: 9. The CDR3 contains 15 residues. CDR3 nucleotide sequence: TGTGCCACCATGCACAGCGGGAGTAACACCGGGGAGCTGTTTTTT. Protein product: CATMHSGSNTGELFF.

This clone occurred a few times. The chain carries TRBV12-3 or TRBV12-4 and TRBJ1-6; no firm D call. V lost 5 bases, J lost 7 bases, and 9 bases lay in between. The CDR3 runs 13 residues. The DNA of the CDR3 is TGTGCCAGCAGTATATCAGTGAATTCACCCCTCCACTTT. It yields the protein CASSISVNSPLHF.

This chain connects TRBV30 to TRBJ1-6, with 8 bases lining up with TRBD1. V trimming: 3 bases; J trimming: 6 bases; junction bases outside the gene matches: 7. CDR3 size: 15 residues. Per germline, CDR1 GTSNPN and CDR2 SVGIG (reference sequence). The CDR3 nucleotides are TGTGCCTGGAGAACAGGGGGAATGGCTAATTCACCCCTCCACTTT. It yields the protein CAWRTGGMANSPLHF.

V gene TRBV12-5 combines with J gene TRBJ2-5; D is perhaps TRBD2 (5 bases). From germline, CDR1 is LGHNT and CDR2 FRNRAP. With 7 bases removed from V and 2 bases from J, the gap between germline ends came to 14 bases. CDR3 length: 14 amino acids. CDR3 amino acids: CASAKTNLQETQYF. CDR3 nucleotides: TGTGCTAGTGCCAAGACTAACTTACAAGAGACCCAGTACTTC.

The CDR3 DNA is TGTGCCACCAGCAGCGCTCTCAGATCAACTAATGAAAAACTGTTTTTT. Amino acid sequence: CATSSALRSTNEKLFF. The gene calls are TRBV15 and TRBJ1-4; D uncertain. Germline assignment: CDR1 LNHNV and CDR2 YYDKDF (reference sequence). The length of the CDR3 is 16 residues. V lost 3 bases to trimming and J lost 0 bases, with 11 bases between them.

The CDR3 DNA is TGTGCCAGCAGCTTAGGGGCAGGCCTTGACACCGGGGAGCTGTTTTTT. Protein product: CASSLGAGLDTGELFF. The chain uses TRBV11-3 and TRBJ2-2; D is unresolved. CDR3 length: 16 amino acids. The V and J ends lost 1 base and 3 bases respectively, with 12 bases between them. Germline loops: CDR1 SGHNT, CDR2 YENEEA.

The V call is TRBV19, the J call TRBJ1-2; D possibly corresponds to TRBD1 (5 bases). This CDR3 spans 12 amino acids. V gave up 7 bases and J gave up 6 bases, with 12 bases separating them. Germline CDR1 and CDR2: LNHDA and SQIVND (reference sequence). The CDR3 region has the DNA TGTGCCAGTACCTTGGGGGGGGATGGCTACACCTTC. Its protein product is CASTLGGDGYTF.

The chain carries TRBV5-1 and TRBJ2-7; D is possibly TRBD1 (6 bases). V dropped 5 bases and J dropped 2 bases, with 17 bases sitting between them. The CDR3 is made up of 15 amino acids. The germline V gene encodes CDR1 SGHRS and CDR2 YFSETQ. CDR3: CASRVGDTFTYEQYF. The CDR3 DNA sequence: TGCGCCAGCAGGGTCGGGGACACCTTCACCTACGAGCAGTACTTC.

The rearrangement uses TRBV19 and TRBJ2-4, with TRBD1 matching 10 bases. The length of the CDR3 is 17 residues. Trimming took 3 bases from V and 9 from J; bases not matched to a gene: 14. Germline values: CDR1 LNHDA, CDR2 SQIVND (reference sequence). The CDR3 protein is CASSIYMTGTGVVIQYF. The DNA for the CDR3 is TGTGCCAGTAGTATCTATATGACCGGGACAGGGGTGGTCATTCAGTACTTC. The full variable domain, its missing parts supplied by reference TRBV19 and TRBJ2-4, is DGGITQSPKYLFRKEGQNVTLSCEQNLNHDAMYWYRQDPGQGLRLIYYSQIVNDFQKGDIAEGYSVSREKKESFPLTVTSAQKNPTAFYLCASSIYMTGTGVVIQYFGAGTRLSVL.

The V call is TRBV11-2, the J call TRBJ2-7, with D perhaps matching TRBD1 (5 bases). Germline V gene data show CDR1 as SGHAT and CDR2 as FQNNGV. The V end lost 1 base, the J end lost 3 bases, and 13 bases lay between the germline ends. The CDR3 is 15 amino acids. CDR3 bases: TGTGCCAGCAGCTTAGGGGCAGGGTCCCTCTACGAGCAGTACTTC. This codes for CASSLGAGSLYEQYF.

This rearrangement joins TRBV18 to TRBJ2-7; no clear D. Trimming left V 3 bases short and J 6 bases short, with 9 bases between. The CDR3 covers 12 residues. CDR1 KGHSH and CDR2 LQKENI come from the germline V gene. DNA for the CDR3: TGTGCCAGCTCACCCTCTGTAGCCGAGCAGTACTTC. As protein: CASSPSVAEQYF.

This chain connects TRBV27 to TRBJ2-1; 10 bases are a match to TRBD2. This CDR3 contains 15 residues. CDR1 is MNHEY and CDR2 is SMNVEV in the germline V gene (reference sequence). V trimming: 6 bases; J trimming: 2 bases; junction bases outside the gene matches: 4. CDR3 sequence reads: CASSRGTSAYNEQFF. CDR3 nucleotide sequence: TGTGCCAGCAGCCGAGGGACTAGCGCCTACAATGAGCAGTTCTTC.

The rearrangement uses TRBV12-3 or TRBV12-4 and TRBJ1-2; D gene uncertain. The V and J ends lost 5 bases and 8 bases respectively, with 12 bases between them. The CDR3 is 12 amino acids. In DNA form, the CDR3 reads TGTGCCAGCAGTACCGGACTCTGGGGCTACACCTTC. Amino acids: CASSTGLWGYTF.

This chain joins TRBV24-1 and TRBJ2-3; 8 bases are a match to TRBD1. Germline trimming cut 4 bases from V and 4 bases from J; bases unmatched to any gene: 6. The CDR3 runs 15 residues. The germline gives CDR1 KGHDR, CDR2 SFDVKD. CDR3 coding DNA: TGTGCCACCAGTGACCCCAGGGGGCCACCAGATACGCAGTATTTT. Protein: CATSDPRGPPDTQYF.

The chain is built from TRBV4-3 and TRBJ2-2; 9 bases align to TRBD2. Per germline, CDR1 LGHNA and CDR2 YSLEER. The CDR3 runs to 18 residues. V gave up 0 bases and J gave up 6 bases; unmatched junction bases: 11. CDR3 DNA sequence: TGCGCCAGCAGCCAAGAGGTTAGCGGGAGAGCGAGGGCCGGGGAGCTGTTTTTT. Translating it yields CASSQEVSGRARAGELFF.

The chain carries TRBV5-5 and TRBJ2-2, with TRBD2 matching 7 bases. Trimming took 1 base from V and 7 from J; bases not matched to a gene: 10. CDR3 length equals 16 residues. CDR1 and CDR2 (germline): SGHKS, YYEKEE (reference sequence). Here the CDR3 DNA reads TGTGCCAGCAGCTTGAGGTCCGGGAGGTTCGGCGGGGAGCTGTTTTTT. This sequence encodes CASSLRSGRFGGELFF.

J is TRBJ1-1 and V is TRBV3-1 (or the pseudogene TRBV3-2), with D possibly TRBD1 on 5 matching bases. The CDR3 contains 14 residues. V gave up 7 bases and J gave up 4 bases, with 16 bases separating them. CDR1 is LGHDT and CDR2 is YNNKEL in the germline V gene (reference sequence). CDR3 sequence (DNA): TGTGCCAGCACCCCCGGGACTACGTCCACTGAAGCTTTCTTT. Protein product: CASTPGTTSTEAFF.

The chain recombines TRBV27 with TRBJ2-1, with TRBD2 identical over 7 bases. In germline, CDR1 is MNHEY, CDR2 SMNVEV (reference sequence). This CDR3 has 16 residues. V shed 1 base and J 0 bases; nucleotides not matched to a gene: 3. The CDR3 nucleotides are TGTGCCAGCAGTTTATTAGCGGGCGCCTCCTACAATGAGCAGTTCTTC. Amino acid sequence: CASSLLAGASYNEQFF.

This rearrangement joins TRBV7-9 to TRBJ2-5; 7 bases line up with TRBD1. V shed 1 base, J shed 9 bases, and the junction held 8 bases outside the gene matches. Germline V gives CDR1 SEHNR, CDR2 FQNEAQ (reference sequence). This CDR3 spans 14 amino acids. CDR3 sequence: CASSLEGTVAAQYF. CDR3 nucleotides: TGTGCCAGCAGCTTAGAAGGGACAGTCGCGGCCCAGTACTTC.

This rearrangement joins TRBV12-5 to TRBJ2-7, with D possibly matching TRBD1 (6 bases). Germline CDR1 and CDR2: LGHNT and FRNRAP. The CDR3 has 13 residues. With 5 bases removed from V and 3 bases from J, the gap between germline ends came to 11 bases. Here the CDR3 DNA reads TGTGCTAGTGGTCCCTCAGGGGTCTACGAGCAGTACTTC. It codes for CASGPSGVYEQYF.

Written as DNA, the CDR3 is TGTGCCAGCAGCTTATCCGGGATCAATGAGCAGTTCTTC. Its translation is CASSLSGINEQFF. This chain joins TRBV7-9 and TRBJ2-1, with D perhaps matching TRBD2 (5 bases). Germline CDR1 and CDR2: SEHNR and FQNEAQ (reference sequence). CDR3 size: 13 residues. Trimming removed 2 bases at V and 6 bases at J, with 8 bases between.

This chain connects TRBV9 to TRBJ1-3; TRBD1 agrees at 10 bases. The CDR3 has 20 residues. Germline CDR1 is SGDLS and CDR2 is YYNGEE. V shed 5 bases, J shed 1 base, and the junction held 18 bases outside the gene matches. CDR3 in amino acids: CASSHPGTGVTGGSGNTIYF. CDR3 bases: TGTGCCAGCAGTCATCCTGGGACAGGGGTGACGGGAGGATCTGGAAACACCATATATTTT.

This clone has only one observation. An end of the junction differs from the germline gene, which may be a read error. The chain couples TRBV5-1 to TRBJ2-2, with D possibly TRBD2 on 5 matching bases. Germline CDR1 and CDR2: SGHRS and YFSETQ. The CDR3 sequence is 16 residues long. This CDR3 reads CVSSKDEGWDTGELFF. The CDR3 DNA sequence: TGCGTCAGCAGTAAGGACGAGGGTTGGGACACCGGGGAGCTGTTTTTT.

The chain joins TRBV5-4 to TRBJ2-7, with 8 nucleotides matching TRBD2. The V gene end was trimmed by 4 bases and the J gene end by 3 bases; junction bases not matched to a gene: 3. Looked up from germline, CDR1 is SGHNT and CDR2 is YYREEE (reference sequence). The CDR3 sequence is 13 residues long. The CDR3 sequence: CASSEGTSYEQYF. CDR3 in DNA: TGTGCCAGCAGCGAAGGGACTAGCTACGAGCAGTACTTC.

This chain links TRBV28 with TRBJ2-1; 8 bases fit TRBD1. The CDR3 has 17 amino acids. Per the germline V gene, CDR1 is MDHEN and CDR2 is SYDVKM. The V segment lost 7 bases and the J segment 4 bases; nucleotides outside the gene matches: 15. The chain's CDR3 is CASTQGAGLASYNEQFF. For the CDR3, the DNA is TGTGCCAGCACCCAGGGGGCGGGACTCGCGTCGTACAATGAGCAGTTCTTC.